This T cell receptor (beta chain) came from a study of beta chain features in type 1 diabetes. On the study more broadly: Patients shared similar age, gender and cell yields with healthy donors.

The CDR3 has 15 residues. Germline V lookup: CDR1 MNHNS, CDR2 SASEGT. The V end lost 7 bases, the J end lost 7 bases, and 22 bases lay between the germline ends. Findings and limits, study-wide: Cells with high TCR expression could be over-represented when cDNA is sequenced. PCR might favor shorter templates, but any such skew would affect patients and controls equally. All four CD4+ subsets from Type 1 diabetes patients carried moderately but significantly shorter TCRB CDR3s. Junctions at VDJ sites from type 1 diabetes patients had fewer insertions and more deletions.

Reverse transcription of all isolated RNA meant that expressed TCRB transcripts were sequenced. Produced via immunoSEQ multiplex PCR; TCRdb's table is partial and in-frame only. The table lists 350,000 to 450,000 clones, over 9.5% of them singletons. A few counts support this clone. Its target is unknown. The origin of this receptor is a woman between 18 and 30 years old with type 1 diabetes. This rearrangement joins TRBV6-1 to TRBJ1-2; D is unresolved. The sequencing sample was made of naive CD4+ T cells from blood. The CDR3 region is CASTLRTEATRGYTF. The DNA for the CDR3 is TGTGCCAGCACCCTGAGGACGGAGGCTACGCGTGGCTACACCTTC.